The present T cell receptor beta chain was sequenced within a study of Graves' ophthalmopathy and Graves' hyperthyroidism. Study-level points and caveats: Most thyroid clonotypes expanded beyond 0.001 frequency were also found in blood.

Exclusion covered patients with other autoimmune diseases or uncontrolled infections (as well as pregnancy or lactation). Clinicians made diagnoses from clinical symptoms, serum thyroxine, TRAb, thyroid ultrasound and orbital computed tomography. Many counts were recorded for this clonotype. Antigen specificity is unknown. The CDR3 is made up of 15 amino acids. In germline, CDR1 is MNHNS, CDR2 SASEGT. V lost 6 bases, J lost 3 bases, and 18 bases lay in between. RNA transcripts were the template, and TCR beta CDR3 regions were amplified from them. The authors performed first-round RT-PCR with HTBI primers and then a second-round multiplex PCR. TCRdb reanalysed the multiplex PCR reads using MiXCR and keeps one entry per CDR3 protein. The sample carries 220,000 or so distinct CDR3 sequences, roughly a fifth recorded once.

The sequenced material came from peripheral blood. The rearrangement uses TRBV6-1 and TRBJ2-7, with D perhaps matching TRBD1 or TRBD2 (5 bases each). This sequence was found in a woman in her forties or fifties with Graves' ophthalmopathy. CDR3 sequence: CASRTTGARNYEQYF. CDR3 sequence (DNA): TGTGCCAGCAGGACAACCGGGGCCAGAAACTACGAGCAGTACTTC.